One and the same sample provided the 26 T cell receptor beta chains below, sequenced in a study of circulating and synovial CD4+ cells in juvenile arthritis. Sequencing used immunoSEQ multiplex PCR; TCRdb keeps in-frame clones, though not all of them. Among more than 13,000 clones, 75% to 90% were seen once, and the ten largest hold more than 3.5%. Sample: CD4+ T cells from synovial fluid. The receptors here all came from a human patient with juvenile idiopathic arthritis. Some clones in this sample may be carry-over from other donors' samples.

Here the CDR3 DNA reads TGTGCCAGCAAACAGGGCAATCAGCCCCAGCATTTT. Translating it yields CASKQGNQPQHF. The chain recombines TRBV6-5 with TRBJ1-5; possible D gene TRBD1, 5 bases. V was trimmed by 7 bases and J by 2 bases, leaving 6 bases between them. The length of the CDR3 is 12 residues. Germline V lookup: CDR1 MNHEY, CDR2 SVGAGI.

The chain combines TRBV20-1 with TRBJ1-1; D not certain. CDR1 is DFQATT, CDR2 SNEGSKA, per germline (reference sequence). Trimming took off 5 bases at V and 1 base at J, with 5 bases between the two ends. This CDR3 is built from 11 residues. CDR3: CSAEKNTEAFF. CDR3 nucleotides: TGCAGTGCTGAGAAGAACACTGAAGCTTTCTTT.

The rearrangement links TRBV2 to TRBJ2-7, with 9 bases matching TRBD1. With 4 bases clipped from V and 7 bases from J, the junction kept 8 bases outside the gene matches. CDR1 SNHLY and CDR2 FYNNEI come from the germline V gene. The CDR3 runs to 14 residues. The CDR3 DNA reads as TGTGCCAGCAGTGTTGACAGGGGGATAGGGGAGCAGTACTTC. Translation: CASSVDRGIGEQYF.

This chain joins TRBV15 and TRBJ1-5; TRBD1 matches at 9 bases. This CDR3 is 16 amino acids long. The germline gives CDR1 LNHNV, CDR2 YYDKDF (reference sequence). V was pared by 1 base and J by 7 bases, with 8 bases of the junction left unmatched. CDR3 nucleotides: TGTGCCACCAGCAGAGGCGGACAGGGGAGGGGGCAGCCCCAGCATTTT. Translation: CATSRGGQGRGQPQHF.

The rearrangement links TRBV5-1 to TRBJ2-5; a weak D match, TRBD1 (6 bases). The CDR3 runs 15 residues. CDR1 and CDR2 (germline): SGHRS, YFSETQ. Between the trimmed V and J ends, which lost 4 bases and 5 bases, there was a span of 18 bases. The CDR3, as DNA: TGCGCCAGCAGCCCAGGGCAGGGGTCATGGGAGACCCAGTACTTC. It encodes CASSPGQGSWETQYF.

The chain combines TRBV5-4 with TRBJ2-7; D possibly corresponds to TRBD2 (6 bases). Trimming cost V 3 bases and J 5 bases, with 18 bases left between them. This CDR3 spans 15 amino acids. Germline CDR1 SGHNT, CDR2 YYREEE (reference sequence). The CDR3 DNA reads TGTGCCAGCAGCTGCCGGGACTGTGCCCTAGACGAGCAGTACTTC. This encodes CASSCRDCALDEQYF. The full variable domain, completed using reference TRBV5-4 and TRBJ2-7, is ETGVTQSPTHLIKTRGQQVTLRCSSQSGHNTVSWYQQALGQGPQFIFQYYREEENGRGNFPPRFSGLQFPNYSSELNVNALELDDSALYLCASSCRDCALDEQYFGPGTRLTVT.

The gene calls are TRBV29-1 and TRBJ2-7; no reliable D call. Per the germline V gene, CDR1 is SQVTM and CDR2 is ANQGSEA. The CDR3 length is 14 residues. The V end lost 0 bases, the J end lost 2 bases, and 11 bases lay between the germline ends. In DNA form, the CDR3 reads TGCAGCGTTGAAGAGGTGGGCAGCCCCTACGAGCAGTACTTC. It specifies CSVEEVGSPYEQYF.

The chain has TRBV6-5 and TRBJ1-1, with D tentatively TRBD1 (6 bases). Germline V gene sequence: CDR1 MNHEY, CDR2 SVGAGI. The CDR3 length is 14 residues. V gave up 6 bases and J gave up 5 bases, with 16 bases separating them. The CDR3 sequence: CASSQKRGGTEAFF. The CDR3 DNA is TGTGCCAGCAGCCAGAAGAGGGGGGGGACTGAAGCTTTCTTT.

The gene calls are TRBV29-1 and TRBJ1-2; no clear D. Germline V gives CDR1 SQVTM, CDR2 ANQGSEA. Trimming removed 2 bases at V and 6 bases at J, with 13 bases between. The CDR3 spans 13 residues. Here the CDR3 DNA reads TGCAGCGTTGAATCCCAGGATCCGAATGGCTACACCTTC. Translation gives CSVESQDPNGYTF.

V and J are TRBV30 and TRBJ2-5; 8 bases fit TRBD1. The CDR3 length is 14 residues. From germline, CDR1 is GTSNPN and CDR2 SVGIG (reference sequence). V shed 4 bases, J shed 5 bases, and the junction held 9 bases outside the gene matches. This chain's CDR3 is CAWTGAGGLETQYF. The DNA of the CDR3 is TGTGCCTGGACCGGGGCAGGGGGCTTGGAGACCCAGTACTTC. Full variable domain (outside the CDR3, taken from reference TRBV30 and TRBJ2-5): SQTIHQWPATLVQPVGSPLSLECTVEGTSNPNLYWYRQAAGRGLQLLFYSVGIGQISSEVPQNLSASRPQDRQFILSSKKLLLSDSGFYLCAWTGAGGLETQYFGPGTRLLVL.

This chain joins TRBV14 and TRBJ1-2; 8 positions agree with TRBD1. The trim removed 0 bases at V and 7 bases at J, leaving 10 bases unmatched. This CDR3 region has 16 residues. Germline V gene sequence: CDR1 SGHDN, CDR2 FVKESK. The CDR3 DNA reads as TGTGCCAGCAGCCAAGATCTCCCCGGGACAGGAGGTGGCTACACCTTC. This gives the protein CASSQDLPGTGGGYTF.

There are a few counts of this clone. V gene TRBV6-1 combines with J gene TRBJ1-6, with D unclear. Germline CDR1 MNHNS, CDR2 SASEGT. Trimming took off 1 base at V and 13 bases at J, with 5 bases between the two ends. This CDR3 is built from 11 residues. CDR3 loop: CASSEGAPLHF. The DNA for the CDR3 is TGTGCCAGCAGTGAAGGCGCTCCCCTCCACTTT.

The chain combines TRBV19 with TRBJ2-5, with a tentative D call TRBD1 (8 bases). The germline V gene encodes CDR1 LNHDA and CDR2 SQIVND (reference sequence). CDR3 length: 15 residues. Trimming took 3 bases from V and 4 from J, leaving 15 bases between them. DNA for the CDR3: TGTGCCAGTAGTATGCTACAGGGGGGGGGAGAGACCCAGTACTTC. Amino acid sequence: CASSMLQGGGETQYF.

The J gene is TRBJ1-1, the V gene TRBV19, with no clear D. In germline, CDR1 is LNHDA, CDR2 SQIVND (reference sequence). This CDR3 region has 16 residues. The germline V and J ends were trimmed by 5 bases and 1 base, with 17 bases remaining between them. CDR3: CASSLQPIQGNTEAFF. The CDR3 bases are TGTGCCAGTAGTTTACAGCCGATCCAAGGGAACACTGAAGCTTTCTTT.

The V and J genes are TRBV13 and TRBJ1-6; tentatively, D is TRBD1 (5 bases). The V end was cut by 8 bases, the J end by 6 bases, with 14 bases between. CDR3 size: 14 residues. The germline CDR1 and CDR2 sequences are PRHDT and FYEKMQ (reference sequence). CDR3 protein: CASAHSQVNSPLHF. The CDR3 coding sequence is TGTGCCAGCGCCCACTCACAGGTTAATTCACCCCTCCACTTT.

The CDR3 is CASSLEGVYGYTF. The CDR3 nucleotides read TGTGCCAGCAGCTTGGAAGGGGTCTATGGCTACACCTTC. The V call is TRBV5-6, the J call TRBJ1-2; D might be TRBD1 (5 bases). This CDR3 has 13 residues. V was clipped by 0 bases and J by 4 bases, with 7 bases between them. The V gene's germline CDR1 is SGHDT and CDR2 YYEEEE. Full variable domain (outside the CDR3, taken from reference TRBV5-6 and TRBJ1-2): DAGVTQSPTHLIKTRGQQVTLRCSPKSGHDTVSWYQQALGQGPQFIFQYYEEEERQRGNFPDRFSGHQFPNYSSELNVNALLLGDSALYLCASSLEGVYGYTFGSGTRLTVV.

This chain links TRBV7-2 with TRBJ2-1; no reliable D call. This CDR3 contains 13 residues. The ends were cut back, 5 bases at V and 5 bases at J, with 10 bases in the middle. From germline, CDR1 is SGHTA and CDR2 FQGNSA. The CDR3 region has the DNA TGTGCCAGCAGCCCGTACTTAAACAATGAGCAGTTCTTC. Residues: CASSPYLNNEQFF. Filled out from reference TRBV7-2 and TRBJ2-1, the complete variable domain reads GAGVSQSPSNKVTEKGKDVELRCDPISGHTALYWYRQSLGQGLEFLIYFQGNSAPDKSGLPSDRFSAERTGGSVSTLTIQRTQQEDSAVYLCASSPYLNNEQFFGPGTRLTVL.

The chain joins TRBV18 to TRBJ1-1; perhaps TRBD1 as D (5 bases). Germline V gene lookup returns CDR1 KGHSH and CDR2 LQKENI. This CDR3 has 13 amino acids. The ends were cut back, 2 bases at V and 1 base at J, with 5 bases in the middle. CDR3 loop: CASSPGQNTEAFF. CDR3 nucleotide sequence: TGTGCCAGCTCACCAGGACAGAACACTGAAGCTTTCTTT.

The table lists this clone with a few counts. This chain uses TRBV5-5 with TRBJ2-2, with 7 bases aligning to TRBD2. Germline CDR1 and CDR2: SGHKS and YYEKEE (reference sequence). The CDR3 loop spans 16 amino acids. Trimming cost V 6 bases and J 2 bases; bases outside gene matches: 10. CDR3 loop: CASTTTGTTNTGELFF. Written as DNA, the CDR3 is TGTGCCAGCACCACTACCGGGACTACAAACACCGGGGAGCTGTTTTTT.

The rearrangement uses TRBV5-8 and TRBJ2-7; 12 bases map to TRBD1. Germline V gene data show CDR1 as SGHTS and CDR2 as YDEGEE. CDR3 size: 16 residues. The V gene end was trimmed by 2 bases and the J gene end by 4 bases; junction bases not matched to a gene: 7. The CDR3 spells CASSLDRDRGQYEQYF. In DNA, the CDR3 is TGTGCCAGCAGCTTAGACCGGGACAGGGGGCAGTACGAGCAGTACTTC.

This chain joins TRBV5-1 and TRBJ2-1, with a tentative D call TRBD1 (6 bases). Germline CDR1 SGHRS, CDR2 YFSETQ. Between the trimmed V and J ends, which lost 5 bases and 3 bases, there was a span of 9 bases. The CDR3 is 13 amino acids. The CDR3 is CASSRDIYNEQFF. The CDR3 nucleotides read TGCGCCAGCAGTCGGGACATCTACAATGAGCAGTTCTTC.

The chain couples TRBV1 to TRBJ1-1. TRBV1 is marked as a pseudogene. CDR3 size: 16 residues. The CDR3 reads CTSSQDPKSMNTEAFF. In DNA form, the CDR3 reads TGCACCAGCAGCCAAGATCCAAAGTCTATGAACACTGAAGCTTTCTTT.

The count of this clone is one. The chain is built from TRBV6-1 and TRBJ2-3; D is possibly TRBD2 (6 bases). The V end was cut by 2 bases, the J end by 9 bases, with 21 bases between. CDR3 length: 16 amino acids. Germline V gene lookup returns CDR1 MNHNS and CDR2 SASEGT. As DNA, the CDR3 is TGTGCCAGCAGTGAACTCCAGCGGGCGAGCACTGGGACGCAGTATTTT. Translating it yields CASSELQRASTGTQYF.

For the CDR3, the DNA is TGTGCCAGCAGCGGCACTAGCGGGGGGGGCCCCCAAGAGACCCAGTACTTC. Residues: CASSGTSGGGPQETQYF. The chain employs TRBV7-9 and TRBJ2-5; 13 nucleotides line up with TRBD2. CDR1 and CDR2 from the germline V gene are SEHNR and FQNEAQ (reference sequence). Trimming cost V 5 bases and J 1 base; bases outside gene matches: 7. CDR3 size: 17 residues.

The chain joins TRBV12-5 to TRBJ2-1; 7 bases align to TRBD1. Germline lookup yields CDR1 LGHNT and CDR2 FRNRAP. This CDR3 is built from 16 residues. The trim removed 1 base at V and 7 bases at J, leaving 10 bases unmatched. The CDR3 DNA follows: TGTGCTAGTGGTTTGGCAATCAACGACAGGGAAAATGAGCAGTTCTTC. This translates into CASGLAINDRENEQFF.

The V and J genes are TRBV5-4 and TRBJ2-5, with 9 bases lining up with TRBD1. The CDR3 runs to 15 residues. The germline gives CDR1 SGHNT, CDR2 YYREEE (reference sequence). The V gene end was trimmed by 2 bases and the J gene end by 5 bases; junction bases not matched to a gene: 7. The CDR3 DNA reads TGTGCCAGCAGCTTAACAGGGGGCTCGAAGGAGACCCAGTACTTC. This gives the protein CASSLTGGSKETQYF.